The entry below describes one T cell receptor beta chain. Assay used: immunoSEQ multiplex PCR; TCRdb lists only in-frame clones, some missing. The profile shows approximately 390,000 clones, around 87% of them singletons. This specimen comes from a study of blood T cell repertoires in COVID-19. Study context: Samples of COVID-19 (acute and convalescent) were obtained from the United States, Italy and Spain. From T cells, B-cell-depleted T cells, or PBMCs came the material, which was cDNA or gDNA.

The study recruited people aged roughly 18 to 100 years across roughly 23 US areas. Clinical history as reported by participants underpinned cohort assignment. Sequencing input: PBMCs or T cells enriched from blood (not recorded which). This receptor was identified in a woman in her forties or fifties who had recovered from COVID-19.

The CDR3 here is CASSVTETNTEAFF. In DNA, the CDR3 is TGCGCCAGCAGCGTGACAGAGACGAACACTGAAGCTTTCTTT. The rearrangement joins TRBV5-1 to TRBJ1-1; D is perhaps TRBD1 (5 bases). Deletions cut 4 bases from V and 1 base from J, with 11 bases between. The CDR3 has 14 residues. CDR1 is SGHRS, CDR2 YFSETQ, per germline.